Below, one TCR beta chain is given with its context. Its specificity is not known. The PCR employed 60 Vbeta primers together with 13 Jbeta primers. Generated by immunoSEQ multiplex PCR, the TCRdb table keeps only in-frame clones and is missing some. The table shows 89,000 or so clones, with roughly 77% occurring only once. Looked up from germline, CDR1 is SGHDT and CDR2 is YYEEEE. The CDR3 loop spans 15 amino acids. Germline trimming cut 4 bases from V and 7 bases from J; bases unmatched to any gene: 8. This sample stems from a study of cytomegalovirus exposure and HLA in healthy donors. Study-wide findings and caveats: Analysis performed later showed TCR beta chains linked to HLA being more clonally expanded than equally common others. With DRB1 most and HLA-C fewest, TCR association rates differed between HLA loci in a later analysis. Follow-up analysis later connected one missense variant in DCLRE1C with trimming of TCR beta V- and J-genes.

Material: PBMCs. The clonotype comes from a man in his sixties in good health and CMV-seronegative. The chain has TRBV5-6 and TRBJ2-3, with TRBD2 identical over 11 bases. The CDR3 loop reads CASSLLAGASYTQYF. The DNA for the CDR3 is TGTGCCAGCAGCCTACTAGCGGGGGCCTCTTATACGCAGTATTTT.